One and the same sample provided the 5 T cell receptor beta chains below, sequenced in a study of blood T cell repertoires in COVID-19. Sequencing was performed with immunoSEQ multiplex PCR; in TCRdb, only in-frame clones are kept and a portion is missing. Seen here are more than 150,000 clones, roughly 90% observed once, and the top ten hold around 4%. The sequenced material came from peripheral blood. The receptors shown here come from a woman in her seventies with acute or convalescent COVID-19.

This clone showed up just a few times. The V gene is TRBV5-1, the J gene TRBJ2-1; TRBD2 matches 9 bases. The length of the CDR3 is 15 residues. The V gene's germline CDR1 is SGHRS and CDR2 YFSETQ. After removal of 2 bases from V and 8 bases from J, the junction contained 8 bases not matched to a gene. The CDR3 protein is CASSLPGLARDEQFF. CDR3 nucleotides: TGCGCCAGCAGCTTACCGGGACTAGCACGCGATGAGCAGTTCTTC.

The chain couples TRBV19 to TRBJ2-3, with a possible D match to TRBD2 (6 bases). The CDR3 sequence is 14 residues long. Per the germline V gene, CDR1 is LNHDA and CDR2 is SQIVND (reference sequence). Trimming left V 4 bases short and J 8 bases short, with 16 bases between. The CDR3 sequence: CASSTGAAGVTQYF. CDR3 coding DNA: TGTGCCAGTAGTACAGGAGCAGCGGGCGTTACGCAGTATTTT.

As DNA, the CDR3 is TGTGCCAGCAGTAGGGGCCAGGGCCTTGAAAAACTGTTTTTT. Translated, it gives CASSRGQGLEKLFF. The genes are TRBV2 and TRBJ1-4; TRBD1 is a possible D gene (5 bases). The CDR3 is 14 residues long. Germline V gene lookup returns CDR1 SNHLY and CDR2 FYNNEI. Trimming stripped 5 bases from V and 7 bases from J, with 14 bases between.

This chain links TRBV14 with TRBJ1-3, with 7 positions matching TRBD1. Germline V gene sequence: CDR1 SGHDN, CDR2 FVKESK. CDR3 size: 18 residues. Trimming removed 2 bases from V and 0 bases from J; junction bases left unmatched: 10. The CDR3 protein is CASSQRSGTASSGNTIYF. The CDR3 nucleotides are TGTGCCAGCAGCCAAAGATCCGGGACAGCCTCCTCTGGAAACACCATATATTTT.

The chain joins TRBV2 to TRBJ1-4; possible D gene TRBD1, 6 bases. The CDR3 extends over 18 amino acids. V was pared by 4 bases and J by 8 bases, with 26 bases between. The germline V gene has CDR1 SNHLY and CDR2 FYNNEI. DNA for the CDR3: TGTGCCAGCAGTGTGGTGCTGGGAAGGAACAGGGAAATAGAAAAACTGTTTTTT. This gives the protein CASSVVLGRNREIEKLFF.